Here is one TCR beta chain with its context. This CDR3 has 16 residues. Germline V gene data show CDR1 as SGHNT and CDR2 as YYREEE (reference sequence). The J segment lost 7 bases and the V segment lost 7 bases, leaving 16 bases of the junction unmatched. These data are taken from a study of blood T cell repertoires in COVID-19. Study-wide context: The United States, Italy and Spain were the sources of the acute and convalescent COVID-19 samples.

The method was immunoSEQ multiplex PCR; TCRdb's version includes in-frame clones alone and lacks a portion of them. The table has 55,000 to 70,000 clones, 88% seen once; the top ten hold about a fifth. The receptor's source is a woman between 50 and 59 years old with active or convalescent COVID-19. The genes are TRBV5-4 and TRBJ2-2; TRBD2 aligns across 7 bases. The material sequenced was peripheral blood. The CDR3 DNA reads as TGTGCCAGCTCCTCCCGCCGCGCGGGAGCGAGCGGGGAGCTGTTTTTT. Residues: CASSSRRAGASGELFF. Together with reference TRBV5-4 and TRBJ2-2, the CDR3 gives the full variable domain: ETGVTQSPTHLIKTRGQQVTLRCSSQSGHNTVSWYQQALGQGPQFIFQYYREEENGRGNFPPRFSGLQFPNYSSELNVNALELDDSALYLCASSSRRAGASGELFFGEGSRLTVL.